The sequence of this TCR beta chain was determined in a study of control samples from healthy donors and cancer patients. The data were produced by immunoSEQ multiplex PCR, yet TCRdb's version contains in-frame clones alone and is incomplete. The table shows about 79,000 clones, with over 85% occurring only once. This CDR3 comprises 14 residues. Germline lookup yields CDR1 SGHRS and CDR2 YFSETQ. The V and J ends lost 4 bases and 2 bases respectively, with 12 bases between them. The TCR originated in a middle-aged woman with lung cancer. The chain couples TRBV5-1 to TRBJ2-5; D is perhaps TRBD1 (8 bases). Sample: PBMCs. The CDR3 spells CASSPQGGQETQYF. In DNA form, the CDR3 reads TGCGCCAGCAGCCCACAGGGGGGGCAAGAGACCCAGTACTTC.